The next 17 T cell receptor beta chains were all read from a single sample in a study of T cell repertoires in cytomegalovirus infection. TCRdb used MiXCR to reprocess the reads, holding one entry per CDR3 protein. The table lists about 230,000 distinct CDR3 sequences, approximately 7% of them singletons. The sequencing input was PBMCs. The receptors here all came from a human donor in good health (CMV status not recorded). Some clones in this sample may be carry-over from other donors' samples.

In this sample, this clonotype turned up many times. The genes are TRBV6-1 and TRBJ2-7; 7 nucleotides match TRBD1. Per the germline V gene, CDR1 is MNHNS and CDR2 is SASEGT. The CDR3 totals 13 residues. V lost 3 bases to trimming and J lost 4 bases; unmatched junction nucleotides: 3. CDR3 protein: CASSDGTAYEQYF. CDR3 bases: TGTGCCAGCAGTGATGGGACAGCATACGAGCAGTACTTC.

This clonotype showed up just a few times. The rearrangement joins TRBV4-2 to TRBJ1-6; 7 bases are a match to TRBD1. The CDR3 covers 18 residues. Germline lookup yields CDR1 LGHNA and CDR2 YNFKEQ. Trimming took 2 bases from V and 0 from J; bases not matched to a gene: 7. In nucleotides, the CDR3 is TGTGCCAGCAGCCAATCCGGACAGGAGAGCTCCTATAATTCACCCCTCCACTTT. It encodes CASSQSGQESSYNSPLHF.

In this sample, this clonotype turned up many times. This chain links TRBV23-1 with TRBJ2-7, with 7 bases that match TRBD1. Being an ORF, TRBV23-1 has a function that is uncertain. The CDR3 is 16 amino acids. After removal of 7 bases from V and 2 bases from J, the junction contained 14 bases not matched to a gene. CDR3 nucleotides: TGCGCCAGCACCCAAGGGGGCCGTAAGGGGACCTACGAGCAGTACTTC. Translating it yields CASTQGGRKGTYEQYF.

This clonotype was detected many times. The CDR3 region is CASSRSQGIEGTF. DNA of the CDR3: TGTGCCAGCAGTCGTTCCCAAGGCATCGAGGGAACCTTC. The genes are TRBV7-2 and TRBJ1-2; D remains unclear. Trimming stripped 6 bases from V and 14 bases from J, with 22 bases between. The CDR3 consists of 13 residues. The germline V gene encodes CDR1 SGHTA and CDR2 FQGNSA.

At least ten counts were recorded for this clonotype. The chain combines TRBV6-2 or TRBV6-3 with TRBJ1-1; D not certain. The CDR3 sequence is 14 residues long. V was clipped by 0 bases and J by 8 bases, with 13 bases between them. Germline V lookup: CDR1 MNHEY, CDR2 SVGEGT. CDR3: CASSYSLFPREAFF. The CDR3 DNA is TGTGCCAGCAGTTACTCCCTTTTTCCGCGCGAAGCTTTCTTT.

This clonotype was seen only a few times. CDR3 coding DNA: TGTGCCGCCGGGGACAGGGGTTCACCCCTCCACTTT. Translation: CAAGDRGSPLHF. The rearrangement joins TRBV6-5 to TRBJ1-6; 10 bases match TRBD1. Germline-derived CDR1 and CDR2 are MNHEY and SVGAGI. V lost 11 bases and J lost 9; bases outside the gene matches: 4. The CDR3 totals 12 residues.

This clonotype has ten or more counts. This chain links TRBV20-1 with TRBJ2-1; TRBD1 is a possible D gene (5 bases). The CDR3 length is 16 residues. Germline CDR1 is DFQATT and CDR2 is SNEGSKA (reference sequence). Trimming shortened V by 3 bases and J by 6 bases, and 21 bases separated the two germline ends. This chain's CDR3 is CSASDLRDHRRNEQFF. CDR3 DNA sequence: TGCAGTGCTAGTGATCTAAGGGATCACAGGCGCAATGAGCAGTTCTTC.

The chain couples TRBV5-6 to TRBJ2-5, with D possibly matching TRBD1 (5 bases). V shed 4 bases and J shed 2 bases, with 12 bases lying between them. The germline gives CDR1 SGHDT, CDR2 YYEEEE. CDR3 length: 14 residues. The CDR3 nucleotides read TGTGCCAGCAGCGCCCTGTCAGGGCAAGAGACCCAGTACTTC. Its protein is CASSALSGQETQYF.

The gene calls are TRBV6-6 and TRBJ2-7; 7 bases fit TRBD1. The CDR3 is 16 amino acids. Looked up from germline, CDR1 is MNHNY and CDR2 is SVGAGI (reference sequence). V dropped 2 bases and J dropped 0; count of bases not matched to a gene: 7. The CDR3 region has the DNA TGTGCCAGCAGTTACCCAGGGACAGCCAGCTCCTACGAGCAGTACTTC. Translation gives CASSYPGTASSYEQYF.

The chain couples TRBV7-6 to TRBJ1-4, with D tentatively TRBD1 (5 bases). V lost 5 bases, J lost 5 bases, and 15 bases lay in between. The CDR3 contains 15 residues. Germline CDR1 is SGHVS and CDR2 is FNYEAQ. The CDR3 protein is CASSRTRAVNEKLFF. CDR3 DNA sequence: TGTGCCAGCAGCCGGACCAGGGCAGTAAATGAAAAACTGTTTTTT.

This clonotype was detected many times. This chain uses TRBV20-1 with TRBJ2-1; the match to TRBD2 covers 11 bases. The CDR3 contains 15 residues. The trim removed 6 bases at V and 2 bases at J, leaving 6 bases unmatched. Per germline, CDR1 DFQATT and CDR2 SNEGSKA (reference sequence). For the CDR3, the DNA is TGCAGTGCCGCCCGACTAGCGGGGACCTACAATGAGCAGTTCTTC. Residues: CSAARLAGTYNEQFF.

The rearrangement joins TRBV19 to TRBJ2-5; 7 nucleotides align to TRBD1. CDR1 is LNHDA and CDR2 is SQIVND in the germline V gene (reference sequence). The trim removed 7 bases at V and 5 bases at J, leaving 10 bases unmatched. The CDR3 totals 14 residues. CDR3 sequence (DNA): TGTGCCAGTACCGCACAGGGGTTAGGTGAGACCCAGTACTTC. It is translated as CASTAQGLGETQYF.

This clonotype came up many times. The CDR3 coding sequence is TGTGCCAGATGGGATCAGAACACCGGGGAGCTGTTTTTT. Protein product: CARWDQNTGELFF. This chain joins TRBV7-8 and TRBJ2-2; D not certain. Trimming cost V 9 bases and J 1 base, with 9 bases left between them. The CDR3 has 13 residues. Germline CDR1 and CDR2: SGHVS and FQNEAQ.

This clonotype was seen at least ten times. The chain combines TRBV7-9 with TRBJ2-5; D uncertain. Trimming shortened V by 4 bases and J by 5 bases, and 14 bases separated the two germline ends. CDR1 is SEHNR, CDR2 FQNEAQ, per germline (reference sequence). This CDR3 is 14 amino acids long. CDR3 residues: CASSSLQVRETQYF. CDR3 bases: TGTGCCAGCAGCTCGCTCCAAGTACGGGAGACCCAGTACTTC.

The chain uses TRBV10-3 and TRBJ2-2; D may be TRBD2 (6 bases). V gave up 7 bases and J gave up 8 bases, with 14 bases separating them. Germline CDR1 reads ENHRY; CDR2 reads SYGVKD. The CDR3 loop spans 13 amino acids. Here the CDR3 reads CAITGLQGGELFF. The CDR3 nucleotides read TGTGCCATCACGGGACTCCAAGGGGGGGAGCTGTTTTTT.

This clonotype was picked up many times. The chain links TRBV6-5 to TRBJ2-7; tentatively, D is TRBD1 (6 bases). Germline lookup yields CDR1 MNHEY and CDR2 SVGAGI. This CDR3 has 15 amino acids. V lost 0 bases, J lost 4 bases, and 13 bases lay in between. CDR3 region: CASSYSLQGEYEQYF. For the CDR3, the DNA is TGTGCCAGCAGTTACTCATTACAGGGAGAGTACGAGCAGTACTTC.

This clonotype has a count of ten or more. The chain carries TRBV7-2 and TRBJ2-5; D assignment may be TRBD1 or TRBD2 (6 bases each). The CDR3 extends over 13 amino acids. With 7 bases removed from V and 1 base from J, the gap between germline ends came to 10 bases. Per germline, CDR1 SGHTA and CDR2 FQGNSA. CDR3 nucleotide sequence: TGTGCCAGCATCCGGGGGCCCCAAGAGACCCAGTACTTC. Its translation is CASIRGPQETQYF.